This entry features one T cell receptor beta chain sequence. The entry originates in a study of blood T cell repertoires in COVID-19. At the level of the study: T cells, B-cell-depleted T cells, or PBMCs provided the cDNA or gDNA that served as material.

V was trimmed by 3 bases and J by 2 bases, leaving 11 bases between them. CDR3 length: 15 amino acids. CDR1 KGHSH and CDR2 LQKENI come from the germline V gene. Study processing details: Amplification of reference gene primers was used by the study to estimate nucleated cell counts. Using immunoSEQ multiplex PCR, the repertoire was profiled, and TCRdb retains in-frame clones only, with some absent. V and J calls and clone size follow that table, whereas D and trimming were derived from the DNA. The sample lists 95,000 to 100,000 clones, around 87% seen once, with more than 9% in the top ten. The clonotype originates from a woman under 40 with acute or convalescent COVID-19. The gene calls are TRBV18 and TRBJ1-3; D call uncertain. What was sequenced was peripheral blood. The DNA for the CDR3 is TGTGCCAGCTCACCTGCGGAAAGGACTGGAAACACCATATATTTT. The encoded protein is CASSPAERTGNTIYF.